These 4 T cell receptor beta chains share one sample of origin, sequenced in a study of T cells in Graves' hyperthyroidism and ophthalmopathy. TCR beta CDR3 sequences were amplified from RNA transcripts. Carried out on the TCR CDR3, a first-round RT-PCR used the HTBI primer set. MiXCR was run by TCRdb on the multiplex PCR reads, yielding one entry per CDR3 protein. The table includes about 350,000 distinct CDR3 sequences, 15% to 20% detected once. Material: blood. The receptors stem from a middle-aged woman with Graves' ophthalmopathy.

This clonotype was seen many times. The genes are TRBV20-1 and TRBJ1-5; 10 bases line up with TRBD1. This CDR3 spans 16 amino acids. Germline loops: CDR1 DFQATT, CDR2 SNEGSKA (reference sequence). V shed 0 bases, J shed 5 bases, and the junction held 7 bases outside the gene matches. For the CDR3, the DNA is TGCAGTGCTAGAGATTTGAGGACAGGGGGGGATCAGCCCCAGCATTTT. It codes for CSARDLRTGGDQPQHF.

The chain combines TRBV9 with TRBJ2-1; 7 nucleotides match TRBD2. The CDR3 loop spans 14 amino acids. Germline V lookup: CDR1 SGDLS, CDR2 YYNGEE. Losses at the gene ends were 4 bases for V and 6 bases for J; bases not matched to a gene: 7. The CDR3 region has the DNA TGTGCCAGCAGCCCACAGCGGGAACCCAATGAGCAGTTCTTC. This codes for CASSPQREPNEQFF.

In this sample, this clonotype turned up many times. The chain links TRBV29-1 to TRBJ2-1; TRBD2 is a possible D gene (5 bases). This CDR3 contains 12 residues. V shed 2 bases and J shed 6 bases, with 8 bases lying between them. Germline CDR1 reads SQVTM; CDR2 reads ANQGSEA. The CDR3 nucleotides read TGCAGCGTTGAACCCGGGGTCAATGAGCAGTTCTTC. Translating it yields CSVEPGVNEQFF.

This clonotype was seen at least ten times. The V gene is TRBV7-8, the J gene TRBJ1-5; D is unclear. The V and J ends lost 5 bases and 2 bases respectively, with 16 bases between them. The CDR3 spans 16 residues. Per the germline V gene, CDR1 is SGHVS and CDR2 is FQNEAQ. In DNA, the CDR3 is TGTGCCAGCAGCCCATTCGTGGGCAGTCGCAATCAGCCCCAGCATTTT. Translated: CASSPFVGSRNQPQHF.